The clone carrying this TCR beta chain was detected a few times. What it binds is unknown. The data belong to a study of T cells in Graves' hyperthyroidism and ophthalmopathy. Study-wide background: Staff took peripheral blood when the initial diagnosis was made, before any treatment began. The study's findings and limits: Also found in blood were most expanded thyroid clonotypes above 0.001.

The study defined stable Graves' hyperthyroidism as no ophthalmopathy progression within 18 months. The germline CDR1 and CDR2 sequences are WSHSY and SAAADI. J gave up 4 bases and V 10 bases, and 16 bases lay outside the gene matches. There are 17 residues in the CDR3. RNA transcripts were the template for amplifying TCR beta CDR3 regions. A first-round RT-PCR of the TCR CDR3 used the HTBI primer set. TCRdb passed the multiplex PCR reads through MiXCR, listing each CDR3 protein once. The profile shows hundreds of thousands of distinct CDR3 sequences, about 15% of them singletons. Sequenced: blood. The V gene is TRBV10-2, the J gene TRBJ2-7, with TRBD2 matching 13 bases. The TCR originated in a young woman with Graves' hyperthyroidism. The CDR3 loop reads CATTDYPLAGGTYEQYF. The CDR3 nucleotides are TGCGCCACCACAGACTATCCACTAGCGGGGGGGACTTACGAGCAGTACTTC.